This TCR beta chain was sequenced in a study of a mutant IDH1 vaccine in newly diagnosed glioma. The time point is: baseline, week 1 (first vaccination visit). Indicated treatment: pre-vaccination baseline after standard-of-care therapy. Germline V gene lookup returns CDR1 SGHNT and CDR2 YYREEE (reference sequence). V shed 4 bases and J 1 base; nucleotides not matched to a gene: 9. The CDR3 has 16 amino acids. The data were produced by immunoSEQ multiplex PCR, yet TCRdb's version contains in-frame clones alone and is incomplete. Of about 51,000 clones listed, around three quarters are singletons. The chain has TRBV5-4 and TRBJ1-2, with 8 bases fitting TRBD1. The sequence derives from a woman aged 40-49 years with glioma. Sequencing was performed on PBMCs, taken from a glioma patient treated with radiotherapy, temozolomide or both. The CDR3 here is CASSPYRGAGNYGYTF. For the CDR3, the DNA is TGTGCCAGCAGCCCCTACAGGGGGGCGGGTAACTATGGCTACACCTTC.